A selection of T cell receptor beta chains follows, all from one sample in a study of OX40 agonist ivuxolimab in advanced cancers. The data were produced by immunoSEQ multiplex PCR, yet TCRdb's version contains in-frame clones alone and is incomplete. In the table there are 15,000 to 20,000 clones, approximately 85% of which are singletons. The sequencing used CD4+ or CD8+ T cells sorted from blood, collected in a trial of the OX40 agonist ivuxolimab. The receptors come from an adult with an advanced solid tumor such as melanoma, head and neck, liver or kidney cancer. The CDR3 runs from the conserved cysteine through the conserved F or W. D genes are given only for firm matches. Clone size, where shown, is once, few, many, or a class for clones that have expanded.

abundance	v_gene	j_gene	d_gene	CDR3nt	CDR3aa
-	TRBV11-2	TRBJ1-1	-	TGTGCCAGCAGCTTAGGGACTGAAGCTTTCTTT	CASSLGTEAFF
-	TRBV5-1	TRBJ1-1	TRBD1	TGCGCCAGCAGCTGGGACAGGGCCCGGAACACTGAAGCTTTCTTT	CASSWDRARNTEAFF
-	TRBV6-1	TRBJ2-3	-	TGTGCCAGCATTTCCCCCACAGATACGCAGTATTTT	CASISPTDTQYF
once	TRBV30	TRBJ1-4	TRBD1	TGTGCCTGGAGCGAGCAGGGGGAGTGGGAAAAACTGTTTTTT	CAWSEQGEWEKLFF
-	TRBV27	TRBJ2-1	-	TGTGCCAGCAGTGGGGGCCGGGACTCGCTCCGTTATGAGCAGTTCTTC	CASSGGRDSLRYEQFF
-	TRBV11-2	TRBJ2-7	TRBD2	TGTGCCAGCAGCTTAGCCGGACTAGCGGGGCTCTACGAGCAGTACTTC	CASSLAGLAGLYEQYF
-	TRBV16	TRBJ2-5	TRBD1	TGTGCCAGCAGCAGGAAGGGGACAGGGCTCCAAGAGACCCAGTACTTC	CASSRKGTGLQETQYF
-	TRBV11-2	TRBJ2-1	-	TGTGCCAGCAAACGGGACAACCCCCTAGGAAATGAGCAGTTCTTC	CASKRDNPLGNEQFF
few	TRBV2	TRBJ1-6	-	TGTGCCAGCAGGAAGCAGAGCTCCTATAATTCACCCCTCCACTTT	CASRKQSSYNSPLHF
-	TRBV9	TRBJ2-7	TRBD2	TGTGCCAGCAGCGTCGGGAGACTAGCGGGAGGTACCTACGAGCAGTACTTC	CASSVGRLAGGTYEQYF
-	TRBV10-3	TRBJ2-7	TRBD1	TGTGCCATCAGAGGTGGACAGGGTTTCGGCGAGCAGTACTTC	CAIRGGQGFGEQYF
-	TRBV5-6	TRBJ2-3	TRBD2	TGTGCCAGCAGCTTTCCTAGCGGGAGTAGCGCAGATACGCAGTATTTT	CASSFPSGSSADTQYF
-	TRBV6-4	TRBJ1-5	-	TGTGCCAGCGCAGCTTATAGCAATCAGCCCCAGCATTTT	CASAAYSNQPQHF
-	TRBV7-9	TRBJ2-3	-	TGTGCCAGCAGCTTAGAACTTAGCACAGATACGCAGTATTTT	CASSLELSTDTQYF
-	TRBV5-3	TRBJ2-1	TRBD2	TGTGCCAGAAGCTTGGCTAGCGGGAGGGTATACAATGAGCAGTTCTTC	CARSLASGRVYNEQFF
-	TRBV11-3	TRBJ2-7	-	TGTGCCAGCAGCTTAGATCCCCTGACTAAGTACTTC	CASSLDPLTKYF
-	TRBV5-6	TRBJ1-2	-	TGTGCCAGCAGCTTCAGTCAGGGTTGGGTGGATGGCTACACCTTC	CASSFSQGWVDGYTF
-	TRBV27	TRBJ1-2	-	TGTGCCAGCAGTTTACGGGGGAACTATGGCTACACCTTC	CASSLRGNYGYTF
-	TRBV6-4	TRBJ2-7	TRBD2	TGTGCCAGCGGGGGGACTAGCCACGAGCAGTACTTC	CASGGTSHEQYF
-	TRBV6-1	TRBJ2-7	-	TGTGCCAGCAGTGTCCCCGAGGGCCCCAGGGACGAGCAGTACTTC	CASSVPEGPRDEQYF
once	TRBV27	TRBJ2-6	-	TGTGCCAGCAGTCCCTGGGGCTCTGGGGCCAACGTCCTGACTTTC	CASSPWGSGANVLTF
-	TRBV7-6	TRBJ1-2	-	TGTGCCAGCAGCCCCCGGGGGAACGTGGGTGGCTACACCTTC	CASSPRGNVGGYTF
few	TRBV19	TRBJ1-1	-	TGTGCCAGTAGTATTCCTAGCACTGAAGCTTTCTTT	CASSIPSTEAFF
-	TRBV12-5	TRBJ1-5	-	TGTGCTAGTGGCCAGAGTTATACTCAGCCCCAGCATTTT	CASGQSYTQPQHF
-	TRBV29-1	TRBJ2-3	TRBD2	TGCAGCGTTGAAGATTGGGAGGGGACTAGAGGTAGCACAGATACGCAGTATTTT	CSVEDWEGTRGSTDTQYF
-	TRBV2	TRBJ2-7	-	TGTGCCAGCAGTGAAATGAGAGGGCCCTCCTACGAGCAGTACTTC	CASSEMRGPSYEQYF
-	TRBV5-1	TRBJ2-1	TRBD1	TGCGCCAGCAGCTTGCTTTGGACAGGGGTCGATAGCTCCTACAATGAGCAGTTCTTC	CASSLLWTGVDSSYNEQFF
-	TRBV7-6	TRBJ2-3	-	TGTGCCAGCAGCTTAGGAGCGGAGTCCGTCGGAGATACGCAGTATTTT	CASSLGAESVGDTQYF
-	TRBV4-1	TRBJ2-3	-	TGCGCCAGCAGTCACTTGACAGGACCGAGCACAGATACGCAGTATTTT	CASSHLTGPSTDTQYF
-	TRBV6-5	TRBJ2-2	TRBD1	TGTGCCTGCCAGGGGGTGAACACCGGGGAGCTGTTTTTT	CACQGVNTGELFF